The 17 T cell receptor beta chains below all came from one sample that was sequenced in a study of cytomegalovirus exposure and HLA in healthy donors. PCR used 60 Vbeta primers and 13 Jbeta primers. Generated by immunoSEQ multiplex PCR, the TCRdb table keeps only in-frame clones and is missing some. In the table there are tens of thousands of clones, 65% to 90% of which are singletons. Sequenced: PBMCs. The receptor source for this set is a man aged 25 to 40 in good health and CMV-seronegative.

Here the CDR3 reads CASSLGPGTDPYEQYF. CDR3 nucleotides: TGTGCCAGCAGCTTAGGGCCCGGGACAGACCCCTACGAGCAGTACTTC. The rearrangement uses TRBV7-9 and TRBJ2-7; 7 bases match TRBD1. The V gene's germline CDR1 is SEHNR and CDR2 FQNEAQ (reference sequence). This CDR3 contains 16 residues. The ends lost 1 base at V and 2 bases at J; junction bases unmatched: 8.

This chain uses TRBV11-2 with TRBJ2-6; 9 bases match TRBD1. Trimming at V came to 5 bases and at J to 1 base, leaving 12 bases not matched to a gene. This CDR3 has 19 amino acids. Looked up from germline, CDR1 is SGHAT and CDR2 is FQNNGV. CDR3: CASSAVTGGAGSGANVLTF. CDR3 DNA sequence: TGTGCCAGCAGCGCAGTTACAGGGGGCGCAGGTTCTGGGGCCAACGTCCTGACTTTC.

V and J are TRBV7-2 and TRBJ1-2; no definite D call. Trimming shortened V by 4 bases and J by 12 bases, and 18 bases separated the two germline ends. Germline CDR1 and CDR2: SGHTA and FQGNSA. This CDR3 has 13 amino acids. CDR3 residues: CASSSSAVEGHTF. For the CDR3, the DNA is TGTGCCAGCAGCTCATCTGCGGTCGAGGGCCACACCTTC.

The rearrangement links TRBV5-4 to TRBJ2-7; 12 nucleotides agree with TRBD2. The germline CDR1 and CDR2 sequences are SGHNT and YYREEE (reference sequence). The CDR3 spans 14 residues. Germline trimming cut 5 bases from V and 4 bases from J; bases unmatched to any gene: 4. CDR3 sequence (DNA): TGTGCCAGCAGACTAGCGGGGGGCCCATACGAGCAGTACTTC. Protein: CASRLAGGPYEQYF.

A few counts support this clone. This rearrangement joins TRBV4-3 to TRBJ2-3, with 10 bases lining up with TRBD1. Germline loops: CDR1 LGHNA, CDR2 YSLEER. The CDR3 consists of 17 residues. V shed 1 base, J shed 3 bases, and the junction held 7 bases outside the gene matches. CDR3 loop: CASSQVSGQGTTDTQYF. The CDR3 DNA reads TGCGCCAGCAGCCAAGTCTCGGGACAGGGGACTACAGATACGCAGTATTTT.

The V and J genes are TRBV9 and TRBJ1-6; tentatively, D is TRBD1 (5 bases). The V gene's germline CDR1 is SGDLS and CDR2 YYNGEE. The CDR3 is 17 residues long. V lost 7 bases and J lost 1, with 18 bases in between. CDR3 sequence reads: CASGDDPYRSYNSPLHF. In DNA, the CDR3 is TGTGCCAGCGGGGATGACCCTTACAGGTCCTATAATTCACCCCTCCACTTT.

In its sample, this clone was seen a few times. A read error is the likely source, as a far larger clone sits one nucleotide away. Other nucleotide sequences in the sample specify the same CDR3. The rearrangement joins TRBV6-1 to TRBJ1-6; D may be TRBD1 (6 bases). Per germline, CDR1 MNHNS and CDR2 SASEGT. V lost 4 bases and J lost 6, with 13 bases in between. The CDR3 is made up of 15 amino acids. The DNA of the CDR3 is TGTGCCAGCAGTGTGGGGACACGGAGTAATTCACCCCTCCACTTT. It yields the protein CASSVGTRSNSPLHF.

This sequence joins TRBV9 and TRBJ2-6, with 7 bases fitting TRBD1. Germline V gene lookup returns CDR1 SGDLS and CDR2 YYNGEE. Germline trimming cut 5 bases from V and 0 bases from J; bases unmatched to any gene: 11. The CDR3 contains 18 residues. Here the CDR3 reads CASRDQGDPSSGANVLTF. The CDR3 DNA is TGTGCCAGCAGGGACCAGGGGGACCCTTCCTCTGGGGCCAACGTCCTGACTTTC. Complete variable domain (other parts from reference TRBV9 and TRBJ2-6): DSGVTQTPKHLITATGQRVTLRCSPRSGDLSVYWYQQSLDQGLQFLIQYYNGEERAKGNILERFSAQQFPDLHSELNLSSLELGDSALYFCASRDQGDPSSGANVLTFGAGSRLTVL.

V and J are TRBV10-1 and TRBJ2-3, with TRBD2 matching over 7 bases. This CDR3 contains 19 residues. The germline CDR1 and CDR2 sequences are WNHNN and SYGVQD (reference sequence). Trimming cost V 3 bases and J 2 bases; bases outside gene matches: 17. CDR3: CASSERGGGSTPPTDTQYF. In DNA, the CDR3 is TGCGCCAGCAGTGAACGGGGCGGCGGGAGCACCCCCCCCACAGATACGCAGTATTTT.

This chain links TRBV7-3 with TRBJ2-3; D unresolved. Germline lookup yields CDR1 SGHTA and CDR2 FQGTGA. Trimming took off 5 bases at V and 2 bases at J, with 8 bases between the two ends. This CDR3 contains 13 residues. For the CDR3, the DNA is TGTGCCAGCAGCGAGTACCTCACAGATACGCAGTATTTT. Translating it yields CASSEYLTDTQYF.

This rearrangement joins TRBV29-1 to TRBJ2-7, with TRBD1 matching 10 bases. After removal of 2 bases from V and 6 bases from J, the junction contained 1 base not matched to a gene. The germline CDR1 and CDR2 sequences are SQVTM and ANQGSEA. CDR3 length: 12 amino acids. CDR3 coding DNA: TGCAGCGTTGAAAGGACAGGGGGCGAGCAGTACTTC. As protein: CSVERTGGEQYF.

The chain employs TRBV7-9 and TRBJ1-6, with TRBD1 as a possible D gene (5 bases). With 7 bases removed from V and 7 bases from J, the gap between germline ends came to 14 bases. Germline V lookup: CDR1 SEHNR, CDR2 FQNEAQ (reference sequence). The CDR3 has 14 amino acids. CDR3 residues: CASNRDSMNSPLHF. As DNA, the CDR3 is TGTGCCAGCAACCGGGACTCCATGAATTCACCCCTCCACTTT.

The rearrangement joins TRBV18 to TRBJ1-1; the match to TRBD1 covers 7 bases. CDR1 KGHSH and CDR2 LQKENI come from the germline V gene. This CDR3 is 15 amino acids long. V was clipped by 9 bases and J by 4 bases; unmatched bases: 14. The CDR3 coding sequence is TGTGCCAGTTACAGCTATCAGGGGGTTTCCACTGAAGCTTTCTTT. As protein: CASYSYQGVSTEAFF.

This clone was seen just once. V usage is TRBV27 and J usage is TRBJ2-7, with TRBD1 matching 9 bases. The CDR3 totals 14 residues. With V trimmed by 4 bases and J by 6 bases, 7 bases remained unmatched. Germline loops: CDR1 MNHEY, CDR2 SMNVEV (reference sequence). The CDR3 reads CASSWTGVGVEQYF. CDR3 in DNA: TGTGCCAGCAGTTGGACAGGGGTTGGGGTCGAGCAGTACTTC.

The rearrangement links TRBV6-5 to TRBJ1-5; a weak D match, TRBD1 (5 bases). Germline-derived CDR1 and CDR2 are MNHEY and SVGAGI. The V gene lost 4 bases and the J gene lost 5 bases, with 12 bases spanning the gap. The CDR3 spans 14 residues. The CDR3 is CASSSTGGDQPQHF. The CDR3 DNA follows: TGTGCCAGCAGTTCTACGGGGGGGGATCAGCCCCAGCATTTT.

The chain links TRBV10-3 to TRBJ2-5; 9 positions agree with TRBD2. This CDR3 contains 15 residues. Germline V gene lookup returns CDR1 ENHRY and CDR2 SYGVKD. J gave up 5 bases and V 0 bases, and 4 bases lay outside the gene matches. CDR3 protein: CAISESGGLAETQYF. For the CDR3, the DNA is TGTGCCATCAGTGAGTCGGGGGGACTAGCTGAGACCCAGTACTTC.

This rearrangement joins TRBV4-3 to TRBJ1-2; the match to TRBD1 covers 8 bases. Germline V lookup: CDR1 LGHNA, CDR2 YSLEER. This CDR3 has 13 amino acids. V was pared by 3 bases and J by 7 bases, with 4 bases of the junction left unmatched. CDR3 amino acids: CASSHTGGGGYTF. As DNA, the CDR3 is TGCGCCAGCAGCCACACAGGGGGTGGTGGCTACACCTTC.